A single sample is the source of the 20 T cell receptor beta chains below, sequenced in a study of shared clonotypes between healthy human individuals. Sequencing used immunoSEQ multiplex PCR; TCRdb keeps in-frame clones, though not all of them. The data show 2 million or so clones, 90% to 95% seen once. The sample comprised naive CD4+ T cells sorted from blood. Subset reported: CD45RA+ positively selected. The origin of the receptors is a man aged 18 to 30 in good health.

The V call is TRBV5-4, the J call TRBJ2-1, with D tentatively TRBD1 (5 bases). The length of the CDR3 is 15 residues. Germline V CDR1 and CDR2: SGHNT, YYREEE (reference sequence). Trimming took off 0 bases at V and 3 bases at J, with 10 bases between the two ends. The CDR3 DNA sequence: TGTGCCAGCAGCTTGGGACAGAGCCTCTACAATGAGCAGTTCTTC. Its translation: CASSLGQSLYNEQFF.

The J gene is TRBJ2-1, the V gene TRBV27; TRBD1 matches 10 bases. In germline, CDR1 is MNHEY, CDR2 SMNVEV (reference sequence). The CDR3 has 15 residues. The V segment lost 5 bases and the J segment 7 bases; nucleotides outside the gene matches: 8. The CDR3 coding sequence is TGTGCCAGCAGTCTAAGACAGGGGGCTCCGAATGAGCAGTTCTTC. Translating gives CASSLRQGAPNEQFF.

V is TRBV6-5 and J is TRBJ2-7; D is uncertain. The length of the CDR3 is 13 residues. Between the trimmed V and J ends, which lost 0 bases and 4 bases, there was a span of 7 bases. CDR1 is MNHEY, CDR2 SVGAGI, per germline. CDR3 in amino acids: CASSYSSKYEQYF. CDR3 nucleotides: TGTGCCAGCAGTTACTCCAGCAAGTACGAGCAGTACTTC.

V is TRBV5-1 and J is TRBJ2-7, with D unclear. CDR1 SGHRS and CDR2 YFSETQ come from the germline V gene. The CDR3 length is 15 residues. Between the trimmed V and J ends, which lost 4 bases and 4 bases, there was a span of 18 bases. Here the CDR3 DNA reads TGCGCCAGCAGCCCCGGTCGGGTCAATAAATACGAGCAGTACTTC. Encoded protein: CASSPGRVNKYEQYF.

This chain connects TRBV5-6 to TRBJ1-5; D is unresolved. This CDR3 is built from 14 residues. From germline, CDR1 is SGHDT and CDR2 YYEEEE. Deletions cut 4 bases from V and 1 base from J, with 9 bases between. CDR3 residues: CASSRVGSNQPQHF. CDR3 sequence (DNA): TGTGCCAGCAGCCGGGTAGGCAGCAATCAGCCCCAGCATTTT.

V is TRBV2 and J is TRBJ2-3; D is undetermined. The CDR3 consists of 15 residues. V lost 5 bases and J 0 bases, leaving 12 bases between the germline ends. Germline CDR1 SNHLY, CDR2 FYNNEI. The CDR3 protein is CASSLPSTSTDTQYF. The CDR3 nucleotides read TGTGCCAGCAGTCTGCCGAGTACTAGCACAGATACGCAGTATTTT.

In regard to this clone: Other DNA sequences in the same sample also yield this CDR3. The V call is TRBV28, the J call TRBJ2-7, with 9 nucleotides matching TRBD2. This CDR3 contains 14 residues. After removal of 6 bases from V and 0 bases from J, the junction contained 3 bases not matched to a gene. The germline CDR1 and CDR2 sequences are MDHEN and SYDVKM. The CDR3 DNA reads as TGTGCCAGCAGACCAGCGGGGGGCTCCTACGAGCAGTACTTC. Protein: CASRPAGGSYEQYF.

The V and J genes are TRBV18 and TRBJ1-1; TRBD1 agrees at 8 bases. Germline V gene lookup returns CDR1 KGHSH and CDR2 LQKENI. The CDR3 has 16 amino acids. V was pared by 3 bases and J by 2 bases, with 8 bases of the junction left unmatched. In nucleotides, the CDR3 is TGTGCCAGCTCACCGATCTTTCAGGGGGCAAACACTGAAGCTTTCTTT. Translation gives CASSPIFQGANTEAFF. The variable domain in full, with the rest retrieved from reference TRBV18 and TRBJ1-1, is NAGVMQNPRHLVRRRGQEARLRCSPMKGHSHVYWYRQLPEEGLKFMVYLQKENIIDESGMPKERFSAEFPKEGPSILRIQQVVRGDSAAYFCASSPIFQGANTEAFFGQGTRLTVV.

This sequence joins TRBV4-3 and TRBJ2-2; a weak D match, TRBD2 (5 bases). The CDR3 loop spans 15 amino acids. Germline CDR1 is LGHNA and CDR2 is YSLEER. V was shortened by 0 bases and J by 6 bases, with 11 bases between the two germline ends. CDR3 coding DNA: TGCGCCAGCAGCCAAGATCACACGGGATCCGGGGAGCTGTTTTTT. This translates into CASSQDHTGSGELFF.

The V gene is TRBV28, the J gene TRBJ1-5, with D maybe TRBD1 (5 bases). V was cut by 8 bases and J by 3 bases, with 14 bases left in between. From germline, CDR1 is MDHEN and CDR2 SYDVKM. This CDR3 is 14 amino acids long. DNA for the CDR3: TGTGCCAGCCAGACCCAGACAGACAATCAGCCCCAGCATTTT. Its translation: CASQTQTDNQPQHF.

This rearrangement joins TRBV9 to TRBJ1-2; D is unresolved. V gave up 4 bases and J gave up 6 bases, with 16 bases separating them. The length of the CDR3 is 14 residues. From germline, CDR1 is SGDLS and CDR2 YYNGEE. The CDR3 region is CASSPSPDGDGYTF. In DNA form, the CDR3 reads TGTGCCAGCAGCCCGTCACCCGACGGGGATGGCTACACCTTC.

The V call is TRBV13, the J call TRBJ2-1; 7 positions agree with TRBD2. CDR3 length: 17 residues. V lost 0 bases, J lost 0 bases, and 5 bases stayed unmatched. Germline values: CDR1 PRHDT, CDR2 FYEKMQ (reference sequence). For the CDR3, the DNA is TGTGCCAGCAGCTTAGGCCGAGCGGGGAGCTCCTACAATGAGCAGTTCTTC. Amino acid sequence: CASSLGRAGSSYNEQFF.

The genes are TRBV9 and TRBJ1-6; weak D call: TRBD1 (5 bases). The CDR3 extends over 13 amino acids. The V end was cut by 0 bases, the J end by 8 bases, with 6 bases between. Germline loops: CDR1 SGDLS, CDR2 YYNGEE. DNA of the CDR3: TGTGCCAGCAGCGTAGGCAGGGATTCACCCCTCCACTTT. Residues: CASSVGRDSPLHF.

Regarding this clone: Other nucleotide sequences in the sample specify the same CDR3. V is TRBV5-1 and J is TRBJ2-5; D ambiguous. The germline V gene has CDR1 SGHRS and CDR2 YFSETQ. This CDR3 is built from 15 residues. The V end was cut by 0 bases, the J end by 1 base, with 10 bases between. CDR3 DNA: TGCGCCAGCAGCTTGGCAGGTCAGAGCCAAGAGACCCAGTACTTC. Amino acid sequence: CASSLAGQSQETQYF.

The rearrangement links TRBV2 to TRBJ2-7; 8 nucleotides align to TRBD2. After removal of 1 base from V and 1 base from J, the junction contained 6 bases not matched to a gene. The CDR3 runs to 16 residues. Germline V gene sequence: CDR1 SNHLY, CDR2 FYNNEI. The CDR3 region is CASSEVGTRGSYEQYF. In nucleotides, the CDR3 is TGTGCCAGCAGTGAAGTAGGGACTAGGGGTTCCTACGAGCAGTACTTC.

The J gene is TRBJ2-5, the V gene TRBV6-1; 12 nucleotides line up with TRBD2. CDR3 length equals 16 residues. V gave up 5 bases and J gave up 5 bases; unmatched junction bases: 9. Germline CDR1 is MNHNS and CDR2 is SASEGT. The CDR3 here is CASSQGLAGSGETQYF. CDR3 nucleotides: TGTGCCAGCAGTCAAGGACTAGCGGGGTCAGGGGAGACCCAGTACTTC.

The rearrangement uses TRBV19 and TRBJ1-3, with D possibly TRBD1 on 6 matching bases. Germline lookup yields CDR1 LNHDA and CDR2 SQIVND (reference sequence). The CDR3 is made up of 15 amino acids. Trimming removed 7 bases from V and 4 bases from J, with 17 bases in between. The CDR3 bases are TGTGCCAGTATCGCCGGAGGGACAAAGGGAAACACCATATATTTT. Protein sequence: CASIAGGTKGNTIYF.

The chain has TRBV27 and TRBJ2-3; 7 bases agree with TRBD2. Trimming took 3 bases from V and 2 from J; bases not matched to a gene: 2. The CDR3 is made up of 14 amino acids. Germline lookup yields CDR1 MNHEY and CDR2 SMNVEV (reference sequence). CDR3 protein: CASSFSGATDTQYF. The CDR3 nucleotides read TGTGCCAGCAGTTTCAGCGGGGCCACAGATACGCAGTATTTT.

This chain links TRBV29-1 with TRBJ2-5; 7 bases are a match to TRBD1. The last part of the DNA fits TRBJ2-7 better; the J call may be wrong. The CDR3 is 13 amino acids. CDR1 and CDR2 from the germline V gene are SQVTM and ANQGSEA. The CDR3 is CSVNTGDTYEQYF. As DNA, the CDR3 is TGCAGCGTTAATACAGGGGACACCTACGAGCAGTACTTC.

The chain is built from TRBV4-1 and TRBJ2-5; the match to TRBD2 covers 10 bases. The trim removed 0 bases at V and 4 bases at J, leaving 8 bases unmatched. Germline loops: CDR1 MGHRA, CDR2 YSYEKL. This CDR3 has 17 residues. The CDR3 protein is CASSQDHLAGGRETQYF. The CDR3, as DNA: TGCGCCAGCAGCCAAGATCATTTAGCGGGGGGTAGAGAGACCCAGTACTTC.